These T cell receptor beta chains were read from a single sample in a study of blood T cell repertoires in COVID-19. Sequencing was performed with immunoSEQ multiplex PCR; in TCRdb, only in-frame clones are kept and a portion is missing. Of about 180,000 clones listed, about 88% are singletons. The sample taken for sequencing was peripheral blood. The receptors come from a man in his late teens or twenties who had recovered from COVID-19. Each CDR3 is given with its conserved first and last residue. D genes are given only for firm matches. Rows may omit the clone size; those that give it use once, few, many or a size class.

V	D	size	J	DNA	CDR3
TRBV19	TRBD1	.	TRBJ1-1	TGTGCCAGTGGGGGGACAGGGGGCCGCACTGAAGCTTTCTTT	CASGGTGGRTEAFF
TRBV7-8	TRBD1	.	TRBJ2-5	TGTGCCAGCAGCCGAGGACAGGGGAAGGAGACCCAGTACTTC	CASSRGQGKETQYF
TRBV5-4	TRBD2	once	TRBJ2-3	TGTGCCAGCAGCGGATTAGCGGGAGGCGGCACAGATACGCAGTATTTT	CASSGLAGGGTDTQYF
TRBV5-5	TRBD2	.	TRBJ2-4	TGTGCCAGCAGCTTGCGGGGGGTGGGAGACATTCAGTACTTC	CASSLRGVGDIQYF
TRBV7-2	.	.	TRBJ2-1	TGTGCCAGCAAAGACCAGCGCGTGGGAGTTCATGAGCAGTTCTTC	CASKDQRVGVHEQFF
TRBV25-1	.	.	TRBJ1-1	TGTGCCAGCAAACTCCTGTCTGAAGCTTTCTTT	CASKLLSEAFF
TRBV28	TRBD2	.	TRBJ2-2	TGTGCCAGCAGTTCGCTAGCGGGAGTATTGGGCGGGGAGCTGTTTTTT	CASSSLAGVLGGELFF
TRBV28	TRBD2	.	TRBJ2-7	TGTGCCAGCAGTTCCGGACTAGCAATCTACGAGCAGTACTTC	CASSSGLAIYEQYF
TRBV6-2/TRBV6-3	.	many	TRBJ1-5	TGTGCCAGCAGTTACTCGAACTCACCTCAGCCCCAGCATTTT	CASSYSNSPQPQHF
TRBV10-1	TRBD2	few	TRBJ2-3	TGCGCCAGCAGTGTCACTAGCGACTCTCATTCCACAGATACGCAGTATTTT	CASSVTSDSHSTDTQYF
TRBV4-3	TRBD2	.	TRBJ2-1	TGCGCCAGCAGCCAAGAGGGACTAGCGGGAGAAGGTGAGCAGTTCTTC	CASSQEGLAGEGEQFF
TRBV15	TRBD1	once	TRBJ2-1	TGTGCCACCAGCAGACCAGGACAGGGGGCGAATGAGCAGTTCTTC	CATSRPGQGANEQFF
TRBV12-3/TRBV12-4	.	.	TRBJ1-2	TGTGCCAGCAGTTCCGGGTTGGTAGGCGGCTACACCTTC	CASSSGLVGGYTF
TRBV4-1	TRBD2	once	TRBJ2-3	TGCGCCAGCAGCCGCGACTCCCTACTAGCGGGAGGAGGGCGAAAAGATACGCAGTATTTT	CASSRDSLLAGGGRKDTQYF
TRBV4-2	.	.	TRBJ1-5	TGTGCCAGCAGCCCAGGAGGGGGGGGCCATTCCCAAGGGTCTCAGCCCCAGCATTTT	CASSPGGGGHSQGSQPQHF
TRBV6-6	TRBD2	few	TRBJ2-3	TGTGCCAGCAGCCCGACTAGCGGGAGTTGGGATACGCAGTATTTT	CASSPTSGSWDTQYF
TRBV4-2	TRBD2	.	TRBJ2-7	TGTGCCAGCAGCCTAAGGCGAGCGGGAGGATTCTACGAGCAGTACTTC	CASSLRRAGGFYEQYF
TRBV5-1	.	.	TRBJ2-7	TGCGCCAGCAGTCCGCCAGGGTCGTACGAGCAGTACTTC	CASSPPGSYEQYF
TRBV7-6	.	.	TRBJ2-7	TGTGCCAGCAGCTGGGGGGAGAGCCCCTACGAGCAGTACTTC	CASSWGESPYEQYF
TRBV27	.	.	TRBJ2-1	TGTGCCAGCAGTTTGGGGCAGATATACAATGAGCAGTTCTTC	CASSLGQIYNEQFF
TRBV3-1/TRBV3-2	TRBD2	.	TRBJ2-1	TGTGCCAGCAGCCAAGATGTAGCTAGCGGGATAAATGAGCAGTTCTTC	CASSQDVASGINEQFF
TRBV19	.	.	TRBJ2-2	TGTGCCAGTAGTATGGGGCCAGGGGTGCCCGGGGAGCTGTTTTTT	CASSMGPGVPGELFF
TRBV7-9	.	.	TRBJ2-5	TGTGCCAGCAGCTCGCCACAGGGGGGGGAGACCCAGTACTTC	CASSSPQGGETQYF
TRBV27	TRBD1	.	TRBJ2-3	TGTGCCAGCAGTTTGGGACAGTCCACAGATACGCAGTATTTT	CASSLGQSTDTQYF
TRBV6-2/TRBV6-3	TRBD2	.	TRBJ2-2	TGTGCCAGCAGTTTCAGCGGGAGATCTGACACCGGGGAGCTGTTTTTT	CASSFSGRSDTGELFF
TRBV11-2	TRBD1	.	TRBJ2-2	TGTGCCAGCAGCTTAGCGGGGGGACAGGGCTGGTTCACCGGGGAGCTGTTTTTT	CASSLAGGQGWFTGELFF
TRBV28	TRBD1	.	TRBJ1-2	TGTGCCAGCAGCGCCCGACAGGGAAGCTACTATGGCTACACCTTC	CASSARQGSYYGYTF
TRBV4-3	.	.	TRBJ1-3	TGCGCCAGCAGCCAAGCCCGCCCTACCTCTGGAAACACCATATATTTT	CASSQARPTSGNTIYF
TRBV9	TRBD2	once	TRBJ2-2	TGTGCCAGCAGCGCGACTAGCTCCCTTACCGGGGAGCTGTTTTTT	CASSATSSLTGELFF